This T cell receptor (beta chain) was identified during a study of T cell responses to AZD1222 COVID-19 vaccine. Findings of the study overall: Of the AZD1222 recipients, only five to seven were seropositive at baseline. Dominant CD4 TCR responses targeted spike regions 160-218 and 743-854.

CDR3 length: 16 amino acids. Germline loops: CDR1 SEHNR, CDR2 FQNEAQ (reference sequence). V was shortened by 5 bases and J by 6 bases, with 23 bases between the two germline ends. Produced via immunoSEQ multiplex PCR; TCRdb's table is partial and in-frame only. Of about 120,000 clones in the sample, over 85% were seen once. This clone was seen only once. The antigen remains undetermined. The sequence was collected from an adult who received the AZD1222 COVID-19 vaccine. V gene TRBV7-9 combines with J gene TRBJ2-7, with a weak D call TRBD2 (6 bases). Sample: peripheral blood, taken 28 days after the second AZD1222 dose. The CDR3 bases are TGTGCCAGCAGCCCCGACGTCTACGGCCAGGAGGGCGAGCAGTACTTC. Translating it yields CASSPDVYGQEGEQYF.